The TCR beta chain described here comes from a study of blood T cells in healthy people across ages. General study results and limits: Bulk PBMC profiling left naive and antigen-experienced comparisons inconclusive. Among T cells, TCR beta diversity per million cells dropped roughly linearly as age rose. Among long-lived donors, naive CD4+ cells were more numerous and diversity higher than in aged donors.

This clonotype came up a few times. Antigen specificity is unknown. Each sample provided at least 6 micrograms of extracted total RNA. V lost 1 base and J lost 5, with 13 bases in between. The CDR3 totals 14 residues. The germline V gene encodes CDR1 SGHDT and CDR2 YYEEEE. Using a J-beta primer mix together with a sample-barcoded 5' primer, a second PCR was run for about 7 to 12 cycles. TCRdb re-derived calls from the 5' RACE reads in MiXCR, one entry per CDR3 protein. The sample contains about 1.1 million distinct CDR3 sequences, about two fifths of which appear only once. The rearrangement joins TRBV5-6 to TRBJ2-7; weak D call: TRBD2 (5 bases). The sample comprised blood. This clonotype was obtained from a man aged 18 to 30 in good health. The CDR3 region is CASSLLPRGNEQYF. The CDR3 DNA reads TGTGCCAGCAGCTTGCTCCCCCGAGGGAACGAGCAGTACTTC.